This T cell receptor beta chain was recorded in a study of blood T cell repertoires in COVID-19. As for the study in general: The United States, Italy and Spain were the sources of the acute and convalescent COVID-19 samples.

Germline V gene data show CDR1 as SNHLY and CDR2 as FYNNEI. Unmatched junction bases numbered 11, after V lost 4 bases and J lost 6 bases. This CDR3 comprises 15 residues. Sequencing used immunoSEQ multiplex PCR; TCRdb keeps in-frame clones, though not all of them. The profile shows around 210,000 clones, roughly 85% of them singletons. Enrollment of patients from Seattle took place during active infection, with longitudinal follow-up. Only one count was recorded for this clone. The rearrangement uses TRBV2 and TRBJ2-7, with 8 nucleotides matching TRBD2. The sample comprised peripheral blood. This clonotype originated in a man between 50 and 59 years old with COVID-19, enrolled during active disease. CDR3 sequence reads: CASSAQRGSGVEQYF. Written as DNA, the CDR3 is TGTGCCAGCAGTGCCCAGCGGGGGTCGGGTGTCGAGCAGTACTTC.